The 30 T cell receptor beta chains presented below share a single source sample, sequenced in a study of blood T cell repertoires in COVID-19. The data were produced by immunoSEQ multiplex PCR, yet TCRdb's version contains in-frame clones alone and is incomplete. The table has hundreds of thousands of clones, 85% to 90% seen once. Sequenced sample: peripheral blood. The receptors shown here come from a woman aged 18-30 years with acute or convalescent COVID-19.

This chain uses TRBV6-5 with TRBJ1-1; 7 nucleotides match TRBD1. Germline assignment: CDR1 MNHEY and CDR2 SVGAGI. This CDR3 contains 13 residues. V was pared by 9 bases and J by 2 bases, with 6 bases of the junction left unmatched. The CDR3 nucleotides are TGTGCCAGTCGGTGGGACAGTAACACTGAAGCTTTCTTT. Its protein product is CASRWDSNTEAFF.

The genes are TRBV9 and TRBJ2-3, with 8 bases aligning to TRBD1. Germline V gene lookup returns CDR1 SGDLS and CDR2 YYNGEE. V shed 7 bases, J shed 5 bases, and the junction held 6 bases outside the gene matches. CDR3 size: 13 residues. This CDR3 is CASGDRGRDTQYF. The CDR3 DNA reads TGTGCCAGCGGAGACAGGGGTAGAGATACGCAGTATTTT.

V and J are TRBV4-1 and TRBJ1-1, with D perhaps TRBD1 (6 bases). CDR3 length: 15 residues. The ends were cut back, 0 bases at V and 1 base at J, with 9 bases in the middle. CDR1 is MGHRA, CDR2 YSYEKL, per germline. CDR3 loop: CASSQDEGENTEAFF. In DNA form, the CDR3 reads TGCGCCAGCAGCCAAGATGAGGGGGAGAACACTGAAGCTTTCTTT.

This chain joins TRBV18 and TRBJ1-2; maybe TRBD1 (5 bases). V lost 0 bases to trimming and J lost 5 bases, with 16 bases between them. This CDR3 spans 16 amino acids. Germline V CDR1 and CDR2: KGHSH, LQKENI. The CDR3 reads CASSPPGQTALYGYTF. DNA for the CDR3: TGTGCCAGCTCACCACCGGGTCAGACAGCCTTGTATGGCTACACCTTC.

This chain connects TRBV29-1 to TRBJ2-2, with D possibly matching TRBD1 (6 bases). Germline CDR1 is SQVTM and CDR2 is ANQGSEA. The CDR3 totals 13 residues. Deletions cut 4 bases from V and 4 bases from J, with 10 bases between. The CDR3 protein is CSVVTGSTGELFF. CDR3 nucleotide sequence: TGCAGCGTTGTAACAGGGTCCACCGGGGAGCTGTTTTTT.

The CDR3 sequence is CSATETGGTGNTIYF. The CDR3 coding sequence is TGCAGTGCTACTGAGACAGGGGGCACTGGAAACACCATATATTTT. The chain links TRBV20-1 to TRBJ1-3; the match to TRBD1 covers 10 bases. The trim removed 4 bases at V and 2 bases at J, leaving 5 bases unmatched. Germline V gene data show CDR1 as DFQATT and CDR2 as SNEGSKA (reference sequence). This CDR3 is built from 15 residues.

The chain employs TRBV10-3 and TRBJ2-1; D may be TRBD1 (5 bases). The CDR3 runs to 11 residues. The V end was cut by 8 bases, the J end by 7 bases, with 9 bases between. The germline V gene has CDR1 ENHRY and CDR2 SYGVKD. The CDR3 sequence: CAIGQRNEQFF. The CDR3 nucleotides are TGTGCCATCGGACAAAGGAATGAGCAGTTCTTC.

CDR3 DNA sequence: TGTGCCAGCCTAGCGTCGGACACGAACACTGAAGCTTTCTTT. Translation: CASLASDTNTEAFF. The chain has TRBV3-1 (or the pseudogene TRBV3-2) and TRBJ1-1, with D tentatively TRBD1 (5 bases). V was trimmed by 8 bases and J by 1 base, leaving 14 bases between them. CDR1 and CDR2 from the germline V gene are LGHDT and YNNKEL (reference sequence). This CDR3 has 14 residues.

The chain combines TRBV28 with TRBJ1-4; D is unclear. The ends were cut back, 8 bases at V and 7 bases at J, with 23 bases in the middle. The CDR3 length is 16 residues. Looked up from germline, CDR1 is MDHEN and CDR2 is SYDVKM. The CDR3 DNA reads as TGTGCCAGCGGTTCCCTTAGCCCCATGTCGGGTGAAAAACTGTTTTTT. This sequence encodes CASGSLSPMSGEKLFF.

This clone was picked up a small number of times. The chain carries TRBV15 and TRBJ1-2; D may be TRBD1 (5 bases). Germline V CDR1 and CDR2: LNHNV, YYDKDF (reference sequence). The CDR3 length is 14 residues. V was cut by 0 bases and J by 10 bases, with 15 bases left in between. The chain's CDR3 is CATSRDQETEPYTF. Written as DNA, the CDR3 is TGTGCCACCAGCAGAGATCAGGAGACAGAGCCCTACACCTTC.

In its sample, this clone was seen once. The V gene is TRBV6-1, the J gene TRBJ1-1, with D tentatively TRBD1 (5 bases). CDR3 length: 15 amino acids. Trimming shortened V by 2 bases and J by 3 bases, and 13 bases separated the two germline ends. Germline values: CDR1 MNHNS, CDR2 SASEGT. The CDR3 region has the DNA TGTGCCAGCAGTGAAAGTTGGGGGGGTTACACTGAAGCTTTCTTT. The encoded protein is CASSESWGGYTEAFF.

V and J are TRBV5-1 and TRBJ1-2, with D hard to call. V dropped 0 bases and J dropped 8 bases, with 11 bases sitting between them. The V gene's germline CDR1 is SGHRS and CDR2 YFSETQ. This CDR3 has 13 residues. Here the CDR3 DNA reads TGCGCCAGCAGCTTGGTCAGACCGGAGGGCTACACCTTC. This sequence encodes CASSLVRPEGYTF.

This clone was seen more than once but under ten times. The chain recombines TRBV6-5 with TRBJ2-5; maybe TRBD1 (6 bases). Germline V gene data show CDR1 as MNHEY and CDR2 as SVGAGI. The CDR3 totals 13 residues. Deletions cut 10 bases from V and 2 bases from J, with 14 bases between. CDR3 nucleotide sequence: TGTGCCATCAACCGGGACATACAAGAGACCCAGTACTTC. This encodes CAINRDIQETQYF.

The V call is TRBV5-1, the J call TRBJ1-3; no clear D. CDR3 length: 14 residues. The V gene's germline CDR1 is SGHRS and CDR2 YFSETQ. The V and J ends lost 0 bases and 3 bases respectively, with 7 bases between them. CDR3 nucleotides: TGCGCCAGCAGCTTGGAGCCTGTTGGAAACACCATATATTTT. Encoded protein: CASSLEPVGNTIYF.

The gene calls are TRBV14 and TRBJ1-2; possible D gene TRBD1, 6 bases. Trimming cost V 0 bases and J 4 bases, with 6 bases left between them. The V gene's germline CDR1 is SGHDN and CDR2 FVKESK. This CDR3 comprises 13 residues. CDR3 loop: CASSQEGAYGYTF. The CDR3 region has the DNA TGTGCCAGCAGCCAAGAGGGGGCCTATGGCTACACCTTC.

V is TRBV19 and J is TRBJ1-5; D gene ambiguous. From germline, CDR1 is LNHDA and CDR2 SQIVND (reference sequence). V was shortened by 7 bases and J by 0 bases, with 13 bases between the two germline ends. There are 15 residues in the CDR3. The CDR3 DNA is TGTGCCAGTACCCTACTAGTTAATAGCAATCAGCCCCAGCATTTT. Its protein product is CASTLLVNSNQPQHF.

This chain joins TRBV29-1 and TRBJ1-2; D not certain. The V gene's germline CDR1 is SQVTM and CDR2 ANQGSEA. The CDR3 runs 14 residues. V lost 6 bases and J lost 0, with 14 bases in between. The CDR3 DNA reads TGCAGCGTCGTGAACGGGGAATCTAACTATGGCTACACCTTC. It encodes CSVVNGESNYGYTF. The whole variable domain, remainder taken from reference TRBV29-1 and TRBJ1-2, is SAVISQKPSRDICQRGTSLTIQCQVDSQVTMMFWYRQQPGQSLTLIATANQGSEATYESGFVIDKFPISRPNLTFSTLTVSNMSPEDSSIYLCSVVNGESNYGYTFGSGTRLTVV.

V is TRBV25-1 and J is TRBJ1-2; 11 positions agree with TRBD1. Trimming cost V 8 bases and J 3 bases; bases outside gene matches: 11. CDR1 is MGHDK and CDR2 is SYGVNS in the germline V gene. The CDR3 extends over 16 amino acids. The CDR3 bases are TGTGCCAGCCAGGGGACAGGGGGTTCGGGGGACTATGGCTACACCTTC. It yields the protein CASQGTGGSGDYGYTF.

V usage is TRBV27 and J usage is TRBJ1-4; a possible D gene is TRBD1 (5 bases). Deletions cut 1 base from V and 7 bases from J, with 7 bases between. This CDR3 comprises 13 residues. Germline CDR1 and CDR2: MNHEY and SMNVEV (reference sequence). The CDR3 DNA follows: TGTGCCAGCAGTTTATTGGGGGGTGAAAAACTGTTTTTT. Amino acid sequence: CASSLLGGEKLFF.

In DNA form, the CDR3 reads TGTGCCAGCAGTTACTCCACAGGGATTGGAAACACCATATATTTT. Residues: CASSYSTGIGNTIYF. The chain recombines TRBV6-5 with TRBJ1-3; D may be TRBD1 (6 bases). Germline CDR1 is MNHEY and CDR2 is SVGAGI. Trimming stripped 0 bases from V and 3 bases from J, with 9 bases between. The CDR3 contains 15 residues.

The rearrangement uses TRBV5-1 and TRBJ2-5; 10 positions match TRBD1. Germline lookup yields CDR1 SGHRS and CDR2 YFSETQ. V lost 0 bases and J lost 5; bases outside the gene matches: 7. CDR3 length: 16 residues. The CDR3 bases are TGCGCCAGCAGCTTGGTGGGGACAGGGGTATTCGAGACCCAGTACTTC. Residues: CASSLVGTGVFETQYF. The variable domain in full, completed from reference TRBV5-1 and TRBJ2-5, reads KAGVTQTPRYLIKTRGQQVTLSCSPISGHRSVSWYQQTPGQGLQFLFEYFSETQRNKGNFPGRFSGRQFSNSRSEMNVSTLELGDSALYLCASSLVGTGVFETQYFGPGTRLLVL.

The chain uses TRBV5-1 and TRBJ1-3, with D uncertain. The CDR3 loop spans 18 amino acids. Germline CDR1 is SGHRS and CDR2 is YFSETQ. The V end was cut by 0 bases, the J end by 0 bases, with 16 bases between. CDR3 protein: CASSLGLVAVGSGNTIYF. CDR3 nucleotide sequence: TGCGCCAGCAGCTTGGGTTTGGTGGCGGTTGGCTCTGGAAACACCATATATTTT.

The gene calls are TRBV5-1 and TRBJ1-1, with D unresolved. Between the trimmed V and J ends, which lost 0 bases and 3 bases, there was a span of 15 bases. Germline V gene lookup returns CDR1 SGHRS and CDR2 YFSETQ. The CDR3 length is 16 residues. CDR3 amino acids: CASSLVVGGGHTEAFF. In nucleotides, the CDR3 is TGCGCCAGCAGCTTGGTAGTGGGCGGAGGGCACACTGAAGCTTTCTTT.

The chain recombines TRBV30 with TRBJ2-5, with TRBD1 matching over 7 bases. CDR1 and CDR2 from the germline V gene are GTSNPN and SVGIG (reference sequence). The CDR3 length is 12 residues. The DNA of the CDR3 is TGTGCTATAAGTAGACAGGGAGAGACCCAGTACTTC. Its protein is CAISRQGETQYF. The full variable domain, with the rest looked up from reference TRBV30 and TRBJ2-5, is SQTIHQWPATLVQPVGSPLSLECTVEGTSNPNLYWYRQAAGRGLQLLFYSVGIGQISSEVPQNLSASRPQDRQFILSSKKLLLSDSGFYLCAISRQGETQYFGPGTRLLVL.

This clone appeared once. CDR3 in DNA: TGTGCCACCTCCCACTCTGGAAACACCATATATTTT. Its translation: CATSHSGNTIYF. The V call is TRBV24-1, the J call TRBJ1-3; D uncertain. CDR1 and CDR2 from the germline V gene are KGHDR and SFDVKD. This CDR3 region has 12 residues. The V end was cut by 9 bases, the J end by 0 bases, with 5 bases between.

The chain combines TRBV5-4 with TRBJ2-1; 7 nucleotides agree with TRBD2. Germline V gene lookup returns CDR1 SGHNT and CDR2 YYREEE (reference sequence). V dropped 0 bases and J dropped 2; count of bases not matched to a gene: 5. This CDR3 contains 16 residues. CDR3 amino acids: CASSLGSGGAYNEQFF. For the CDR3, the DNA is TGTGCCAGCAGCTTGGGTTCGGGGGGTGCCTACAATGAGCAGTTCTTC.

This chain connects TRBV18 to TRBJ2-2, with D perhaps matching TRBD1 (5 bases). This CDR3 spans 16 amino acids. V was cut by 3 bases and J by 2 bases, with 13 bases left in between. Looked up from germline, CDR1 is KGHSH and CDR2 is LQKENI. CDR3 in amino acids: CASSPDMGRNTGELFF. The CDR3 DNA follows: TGTGCCAGCTCACCGGACATGGGGCGAAACACCGGGGAGCTGTTTTTT.

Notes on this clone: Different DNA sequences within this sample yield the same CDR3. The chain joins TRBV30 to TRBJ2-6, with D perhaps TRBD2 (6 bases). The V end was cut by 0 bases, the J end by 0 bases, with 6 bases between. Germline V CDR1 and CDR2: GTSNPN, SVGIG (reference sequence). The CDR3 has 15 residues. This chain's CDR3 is CAWSVGGSGANVLTF. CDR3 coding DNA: TGTGCCTGGAGTGTGGGGGGCTCTGGGGCCAACGTCCTGACTTTC.

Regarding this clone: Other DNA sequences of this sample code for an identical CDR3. CDR3 residues: CASSSPSYEQYF. The CDR3 nucleotides are TGTGCCAGCAGTTCCCCCAGCTACGAGCAGTACTTC. The chain links TRBV6-5 to TRBJ2-7; D ambiguous. This CDR3 comprises 12 residues. V gave up 4 bases and J gave up 3 bases, with 7 bases separating them. Germline CDR1 and CDR2: MNHEY and SVGAGI.

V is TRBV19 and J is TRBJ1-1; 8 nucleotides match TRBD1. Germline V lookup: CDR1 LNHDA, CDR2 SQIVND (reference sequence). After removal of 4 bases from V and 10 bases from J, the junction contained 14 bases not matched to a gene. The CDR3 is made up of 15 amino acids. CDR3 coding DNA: TGTGCCAGTAGTACGACCCGGACAGGGTTTGGCGGAGCTTTCTTT. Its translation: CASSTTRTGFGGAFF.